This paragraph reports one TCR beta chain. The data were obtained in a study of blood T cell repertoires in COVID-19. Measured with immunoSEQ multiplex PCR; TCRdb has only the in-frame clones, and not every one. The table records 200,000 to 300,000 clones, roughly 87% of them present only once. The sequencing input was peripheral blood. The clonotype originates from a human donor in a cohort sampled during active COVID-19.

CDR3 nucleotides: TGTGCCAGCAGCTGGACAGCCCCCGGCACCATATATTTT. Protein product: CASSWTAPGTIYF. The chain joins TRBV12-3 or TRBV12-4 to TRBJ1-3; weak D call: TRBD1 (6 bases). This CDR3 region has 13 residues. V shed 6 bases and J shed 9 bases, with 15 bases lying between them.